This T cell receptor (beta chain) was recovered during a study of neurological immune-mediated disorders (dated by TCRdb to between 2017 and 2020). General notes on the study: Peripheral blood TCR-beta repertoires from HTLV-I-associated myelopathy (HAM/TSP) patients, multiple sclerosis patients and healthy controls were compared by UMI-based sequencing. Alongside PBMC samples, the set of fewer than 110 TCR-beta libraries contained longitudinal samples, technical triplicates, and paired CD4+ and CD8+ T-cell subsets that had been sorted. The cohort was made up of 60 to 75 subjects, consisting of some 14 HAM/TSP patients, 34 multiple sclerosis patients and around 20 healthy controls. Paper-wide results and their limitations: No identical CDR3 amino acid sequences were found to be shared among expanded clones across subjects, suggesting that TCR-beta repertoires were private in all groups. TCR clonal expansion was greatest in HAM/TSP patients and smallest in MS patients, who ranked below even healthy controls.

Many counts were recorded for this clonotype. This receptor's antigen is unknown. Base qualities are missing; no much larger clone stands one base away. cDNA was synthesized by template-switch 5'RACE using a primer with a 10-nucleotide random unique molecular identifier that tagged each TCR transcript. Every sequencing run covered 15-18 subjects and yielded more than 170 million TCR-beta sequences. Total RNA was extracted with the RNeasy kit. TCR-beta VDJ regions were amplified with primers for the TCR constant region and the 5'RACE anchor, using the KAPA Real-time Library Amplification kit. Sample indexes and Illumina adaptors were added in a first PCR, after which library yield was increased in a second PCR. After Ampure bead purification, the roughly 650 bp TCR product was size-selected on a 2% E-gel SizeSelection system. Before pooling, library quality was assessed on a Bioanalyzer, concentration was determined with Qubit, and library quantification was performed with the Kapa Library Quantification kit. Libraries were sequenced paired-end 2 x 150 bp on an Illumina HiSeq 2500. To increase sequence diversity, roughly 25-31% phiX was spiked into each library pool. The authors' analysis ran thus. Quality-filtered reads were processed with the UMI-based MiGEC pipeline, and over 90% of raw TCR sequences were removed by the MiGEC pipeline during error correction. IMGT germline references were used for alignment of VDJ genes, and clonotypes were defined by a unique CDR3 amino acid sequence together with V-J genes. VDJtools evaluated clonal expansion, Shannon diversity and CDR3 relatedness (CalcPairwiseDistances, ClusterSamples); CLCbio workbench built phylogenetic trees. Using coefficient-of-variation modelling across technical triplicates, the study counted a clone as expanded if it had at least 8 unique UMIs. TCRdb reanalyzed the raw reads on its own, using fastp at Q25 for trimming and MiXCR for clone calling, and kept in-frame beta chains. Identical CDR3 proteins give one entry, which carries the most common genes and DNA. TCRdb's processing, not the study's, gives the V and J calls here. This sample holds 15,000 or so distinct CDR3 sequences; roughly 13% were observed only once. The ten largest clonotypes hold approximately 42% of the sample.

TCR libraries for sorted subsets were made from under 1.1 million sorted CD4+ or CD8+ T cells. Peripheral blood underwent Ficoll-Hypaque density gradient centrifugation to isolate PBMCs, which were then cryopreserved in liquid nitrogen. The study also sequenced paired sorted CD4+ and CD8+ subsets from healthy controls, HAM/TSP patients and MS patients. Measured from the cysteine to the phenylalanine, the CDR3 is 15 residues long. The sequence is cut down to CDR3 DNA, 45 bases in frame from base 1. V loses 6 bases of germline sequence and J loses 1 base, and the interval between the two ends is 14 bases.

The sample was CD8+ T cells from blood. This receptor was taken from a female donor with HTLV-1-associated myelopathy (HAM/TSP). The receptor chain draws on TRBV12-3 or TRBV12-4 and TRBJ2-3, with the D segment possibly TRBD1 or TRBD2, each aligning over 6 bases. The DNA is TGTGCCAGCAGCACTAGGGGGGCGCGCACAGATACGCAGTATTTT. It is translated as CASSTRGARTDTQYF.